This is a list of T cell receptor beta chains from one sample in a study of T cell responses to AZD1222 COVID-19 vaccine. Some clones are missing from TCRdb's copy, which holds only in-frame ones; the method was immunoSEQ multiplex PCR. This sample's clone table lists about 140,000 clones. Sequenced input: peripheral blood. The receptors stem from an adult in good health. CDR3s include the opening cysteine and the closing phenylalanine or tryptophan. D genes are given only for firm matches.

-	TRBJ2-5	TRBV9	CASSAPGLETQYF	TGTGCCAGCAGCGCTCCGGGACTAGAGACCCAGTACTTC
TRBD1	TRBJ1-1	TRBV19	CASSSQGSTEAFF	TGTGCCAGTAGTTCACAGGGGAGCACTGAAGCTTTCTTT
-	TRBJ1-4	TRBV5-1	CASSLSGRGTNEKLFF	TGCGCCAGCAGCTTGTCGGGGCGGGGGACTAATGAAAAACTGTTTTTT
-	TRBJ2-7	TRBV28	CASSAVGLGGHAYGQYF	TGTGCCAGCAGTGCCGTCGGGTTGGGGGGTCACGCCTACGGGCAGTACTTC
-	TRBJ1-3	TRBV2	CAGQRGSSGNTIYF	TGTGCCGGCCAAAGGGGCTCCTCTGGAAACACCATATATTTT
TRBD1	TRBJ2-2	TRBV11-3	CASSFDRGSGELFF	TGTGCCAGCAGCTTTGACAGGGGGTCCGGGGAGCTGTTTTTT
-	TRBJ1-1	TRBV6-4	CASSSDGYTEAFF	TGTGCCAGCAGCTCGGACGGGTACACTGAAGCTTTCTTT
-	TRBJ1-1	TRBV6-5	CASSPRAAGREAFF	TGTGCCAGCAGCCCCCGAGCGGCGGGGAGGGAAGCTTTCTTT
-	TRBJ2-6	TRBV6-5	CASSRTYSGANVLTF	TGTGCCAGCAGCCGTACCTACTCTGGGGCCAACGTCCTGACTTTC
TRBD2	TRBJ2-7	TRBV4-2	CASSQDRASGGDEQYF	TGTGCCAGCAGCCAAGATCGGGCTAGCGGGGGGGACGAGCAGTACTTC
TRBD2	TRBJ2-1	TRBV5-5	CASSLLGTSGGFSSYNEQFF	TGTGCCAGCAGCTTGTTGGGGACTAGCGGGGGGTTCAGCTCCTACAATGAGCAGTTCTTC
-	TRBJ1-2	TRBV7-2	CASSLAGDSYGYTF	TGTGCCAGCAGCTTAGCTGGAGACAGTTATGGCTACACCTTC
-	TRBJ2-2	TRBV19	CASSIQFGQMNTGELFF	TGTGCCAGTAGTATCCAATTCGGACAGATGAACACCGGGGAGCTGTTTTTT
-	TRBJ2-2	TRBV6-2/TRBV6-3	CASSRTGELFF	TGTGCCAGCAGCAGGACCGGGGAGCTGTTTTTT
-	TRBJ1-1	TRBV5-1	CASSLEGHKNTEAFF	TGCGCCAGCAGCCTGGAAGGGCATAAGAACACTGAAGCTTTCTTT
-	TRBJ1-6	TRBV19	CASSMRGSDNSPLHF	TGTGCCAGTAGTATGAGGGGTTCCGATAATTCACCCCTCCACTTT
-	TRBJ1-2	TRBV20-1	CSASNYGYTF	TGCAGTGCATCTAACTATGGCTACACCTTC
TRBD1	TRBJ2-7	TRBV2	CASRRDRVAYEQYF	TGTGCCAGCCGCCGGGACAGGGTGGCCTACGAGCAGTACTTC